This TCR beta chain is drawn from a study of immune evolution from preneoplasia to lung adenocarcinoma. On the study more broadly: HLA loss of heterozygosity: about 7% AIS, less than 18% MIA, more than 25% ADC, none AAH.

Whole-study findings and limits: From normal lung to invasive adenocarcinoma, top clone frequencies appeared to decrease.

Trimming took off 2 bases at V and 8 bases at J, with 7 bases between the two ends. The length of the CDR3 is 12 residues. In germline, CDR1 is KGHSH, CDR2 LQKENI. Only in-frame clones appear in the TCRdb table, and some are missing; sequencing was by immunoSEQ multiplex PCR. The data show roughly 9,200 clones, around 86% seen once. Note on this clone: Its specificity is not known.

The receptor was derived from a donor of 70 years or more with lung adenocarcinoma. The sample was FFPE minimally invasive lung adenocarcinoma tissue. This sequence joins TRBV18 and TRBJ2-1, with D unclear. CDR3 coding DNA: TGTGCCAGCTCACCAGTTAGGGATGAGCAGTTCTTC. It is translated as CASSPVRDEQFF.